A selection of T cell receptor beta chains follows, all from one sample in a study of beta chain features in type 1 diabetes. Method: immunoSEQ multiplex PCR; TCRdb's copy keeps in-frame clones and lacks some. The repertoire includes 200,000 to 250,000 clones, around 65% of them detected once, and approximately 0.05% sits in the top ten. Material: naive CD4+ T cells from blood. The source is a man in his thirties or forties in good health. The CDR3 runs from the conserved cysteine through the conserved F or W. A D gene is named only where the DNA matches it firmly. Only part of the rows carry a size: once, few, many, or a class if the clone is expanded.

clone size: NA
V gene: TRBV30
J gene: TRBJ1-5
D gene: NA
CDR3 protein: CAWSPQGPNQPQHF
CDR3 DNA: TGTGCCTGGAGCCCTCAGGGGCCGAATCAGCCCCAGCATTTT

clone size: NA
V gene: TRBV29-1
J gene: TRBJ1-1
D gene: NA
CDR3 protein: CSVEVTALYTEAFF
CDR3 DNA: TGCAGCGTTGAAGTAACAGCGCTTTACACTGAAGCTTTCTTT

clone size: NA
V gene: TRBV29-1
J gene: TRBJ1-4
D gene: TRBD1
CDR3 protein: CSVLDRGREKLFF
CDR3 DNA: TGCAGCGTACTTGACAGGGGCAGGGAAAAACTGTTTTTT

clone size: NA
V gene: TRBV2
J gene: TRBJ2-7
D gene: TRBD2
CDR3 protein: CASKASGSSEQYF
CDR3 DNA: TGTGCCAGCAAGGCTAGCGGGAGTAGCGAGCAGTACTTC

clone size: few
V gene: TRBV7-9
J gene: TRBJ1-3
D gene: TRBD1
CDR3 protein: CASSSPGQGNYSGNTIYF
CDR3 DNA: TGTGCCAGCAGCTCACCGGGACAGGGAAACTACTCTGGAAACACCATATATTTT

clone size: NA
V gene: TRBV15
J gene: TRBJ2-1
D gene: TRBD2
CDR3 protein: CATSAGLGGSSYNEQFF
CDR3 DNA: TGTGCCACCAGCGCAGGCCTCGGCGGGAGCTCCTACAATGAGCAGTTCTTC

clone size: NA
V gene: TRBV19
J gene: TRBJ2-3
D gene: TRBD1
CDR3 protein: CAIPGQHTDTQYF
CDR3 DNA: TGTGCCATCCCGGGACAGCACACAGATACGCAGTATTTT

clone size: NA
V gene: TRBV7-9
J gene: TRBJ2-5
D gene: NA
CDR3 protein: CASSSLTYQETQYF
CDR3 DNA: TGTGCCAGCAGCTCGTTGACATACCAAGAGACCCAGTACTTC

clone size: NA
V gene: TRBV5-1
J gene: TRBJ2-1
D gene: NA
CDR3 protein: CASSPDSRNEQFF
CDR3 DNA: TGCGCCAGCAGCCCCGACAGTCGCAATGAGCAGTTCTTC

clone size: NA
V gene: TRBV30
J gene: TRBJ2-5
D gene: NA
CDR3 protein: CAWSPSGPIETQYF
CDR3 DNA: TGTGCCTGGAGTCCGTCGGGACCCATAGAGACCCAGTACTTC

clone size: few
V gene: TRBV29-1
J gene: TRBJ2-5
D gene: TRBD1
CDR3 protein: CSGDRGQGETQYF
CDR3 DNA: TGCAGCGGGGACAGGGGGCAGGGGGAGACCCAGTACTTC

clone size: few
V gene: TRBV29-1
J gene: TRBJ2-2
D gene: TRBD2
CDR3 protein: CSAYSGRTTGELFF
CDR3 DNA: TGCAGCGCCTACAGCGGGAGAACCACCGGGGAGCTGTTTTTT

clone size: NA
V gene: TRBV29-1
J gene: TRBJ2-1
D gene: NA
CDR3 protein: CSVEDGGFGPIDEQFF
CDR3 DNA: TGCAGCGTTGAAGATGGAGGATTCGGGCCGATTGATGAGCAGTTCTTC

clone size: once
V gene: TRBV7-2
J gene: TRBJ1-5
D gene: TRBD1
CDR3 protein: CASSWGTGGNQPQHF
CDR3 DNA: TGTGCCAGCAGCTGGGGGACAGGGGGCAATCAGCCCCAGCATTTT

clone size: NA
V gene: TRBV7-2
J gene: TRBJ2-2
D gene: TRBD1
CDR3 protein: CASRNAGTGNTGELFF
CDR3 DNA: TGTGCCAGCAGAAATGCCGGGACAGGGAACACCGGGGAGCTGTTTTTT

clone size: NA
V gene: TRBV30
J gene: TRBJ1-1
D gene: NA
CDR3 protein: CAWSMTTNTEAFF
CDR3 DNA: TGTGCCTGGAGTATGACGACTAACACTGAAGCTTTCTTT

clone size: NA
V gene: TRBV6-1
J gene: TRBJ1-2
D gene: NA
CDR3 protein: CASSEGGYGYTF
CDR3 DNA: TGTGCCAGCAGTGAAGGCGGTTATGGCTACACCTTC

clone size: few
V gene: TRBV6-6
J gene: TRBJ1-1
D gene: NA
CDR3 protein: CASSYSTGSRAFF
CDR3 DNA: TGTGCCAGCAGTTACTCAACAGGGAGCAGAGCTTTCTTT

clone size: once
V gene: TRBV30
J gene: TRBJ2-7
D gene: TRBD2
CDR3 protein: CALYSGTSGTSSYEQYF
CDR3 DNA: TGTGCCCTCTACAGCGGGACTAGCGGAACCAGCTCCTACGAGCAGTACTTC

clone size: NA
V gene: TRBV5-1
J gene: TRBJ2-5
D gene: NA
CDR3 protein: CASSFKETQYF
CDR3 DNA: TGCGCCAGCAGCTTTAAGGAGACCCAGTACTTC

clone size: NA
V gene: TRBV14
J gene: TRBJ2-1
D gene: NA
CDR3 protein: CASSRGSSSYNEQFF
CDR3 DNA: TGTGCCAGCAGCCGGGGGTCCAGCTCCTACAATGAGCAGTTCTTC

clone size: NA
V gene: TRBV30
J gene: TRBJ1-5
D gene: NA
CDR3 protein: CAWGGLNLPQHF
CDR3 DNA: TGTGCCTGGGGAGGACTGAATCTGCCCCAGCATTTT

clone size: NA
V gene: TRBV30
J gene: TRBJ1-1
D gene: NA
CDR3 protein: CAWSVPQNEAFF
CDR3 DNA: TGTGCCTGGAGTGTGCCACAGAATGAAGCTTTCTTT

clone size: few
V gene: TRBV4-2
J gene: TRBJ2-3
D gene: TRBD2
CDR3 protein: CASSQGAGGQDTQYF
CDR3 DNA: TGTGCCAGCAGCCAAGGAGCGGGGGGGCAAGATACGCAGTATTTT

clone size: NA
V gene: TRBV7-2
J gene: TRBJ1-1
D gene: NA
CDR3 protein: CASSLLSGTEAFF
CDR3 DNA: TGTGCCAGCAGCTTACTTTCCGGGACTGAAGCTTTCTTT

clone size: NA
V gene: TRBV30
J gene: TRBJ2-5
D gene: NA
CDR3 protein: CAWSVLALQETQYF
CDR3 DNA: TGTGCCTGGAGTGTACTGGCCCTCCAAGAGACCCAGTACTTC

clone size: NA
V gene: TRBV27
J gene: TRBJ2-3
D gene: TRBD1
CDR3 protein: CASSYRGQGADTQYF
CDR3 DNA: TGTGCCAGCAGTTACAGGGGACAGGGTGCAGATACGCAGTATTTT

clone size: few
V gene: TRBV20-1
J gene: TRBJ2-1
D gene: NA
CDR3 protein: CSHSDRREQFF
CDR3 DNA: TGCTCTCATTCCGACCGCCGTGAGCAGTTCTTC

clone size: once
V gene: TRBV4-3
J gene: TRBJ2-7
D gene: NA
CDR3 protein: CASSQEGVGSYEQYF
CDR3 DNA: TGCGCCAGCAGCCAAGAAGGGGTAGGCTCCTACGAGCAGTACTTC

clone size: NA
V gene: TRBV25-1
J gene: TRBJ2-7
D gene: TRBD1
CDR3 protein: CASSESGTGHEQYF
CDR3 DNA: TGTGCCAGCAGTGAATCTGGGACAGGTCACGAGCAGTACTTC

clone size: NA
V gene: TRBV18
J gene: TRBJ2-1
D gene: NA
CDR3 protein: CASSPYTGSYNEQFF
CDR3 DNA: TGTGCCAGCTCACCCTACACAGGTTCCTACAATGAGCAGTTCTTC

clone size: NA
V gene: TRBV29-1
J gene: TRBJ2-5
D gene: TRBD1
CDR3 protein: CSIDREETQYF
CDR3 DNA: TGCAGCATCGACAGGGAAGAGACCCAGTACTTC

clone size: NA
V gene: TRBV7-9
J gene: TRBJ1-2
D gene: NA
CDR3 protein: CASSPDSSYGYTF
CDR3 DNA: TGTGCCAGCAGCCCGGACAGTTCCTATGGCTACACCTTC

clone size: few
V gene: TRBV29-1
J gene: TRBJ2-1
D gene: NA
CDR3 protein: CSVGPQGQFF
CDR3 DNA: TGCAGCGTTGGACCCCAGGGGCAGTTCTTC

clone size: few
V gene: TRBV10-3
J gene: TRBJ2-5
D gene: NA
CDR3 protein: CAISESGIETQYF
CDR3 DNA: TGTGCCATCAGTGAGTCTGGGATTGAGACCCAGTACTTC

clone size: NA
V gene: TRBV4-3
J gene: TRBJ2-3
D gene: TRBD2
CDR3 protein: CASSHFGGTITDTQYF
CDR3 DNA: TGCGCCAGCAGCCATTTCGGCGGGACTATCACAGATACGCAGTATTTT

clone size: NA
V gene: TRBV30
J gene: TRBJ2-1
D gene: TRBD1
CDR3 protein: CAWILRGQGTSSYNEQFF
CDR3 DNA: TGTGCCTGGATCTTACGAGGACAGGGGACGAGCTCCTACAATGAGCAGTTCTTC

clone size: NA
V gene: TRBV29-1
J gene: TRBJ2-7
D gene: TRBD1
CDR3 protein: CSVANRGPYEQYF
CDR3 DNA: TGCAGCGTTGCTAACAGGGGGCCCTACGAGCAGTACTTC

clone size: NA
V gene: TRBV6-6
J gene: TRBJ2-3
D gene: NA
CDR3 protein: CASSYTADTQYF
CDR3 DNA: TGTGCCAGCAGTTATACAGCGGATACGCAGTATTTT

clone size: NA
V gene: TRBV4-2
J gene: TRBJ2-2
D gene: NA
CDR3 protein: CASSADVVGELFF
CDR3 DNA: TGTGCCAGCAGCGCCGATGTAGTCGGGGAGCTGTTTTTT

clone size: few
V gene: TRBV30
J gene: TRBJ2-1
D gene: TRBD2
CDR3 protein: CAWSGLAGNEQFF
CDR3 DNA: TGTGCCTGGAGCGGACTAGCAGGAAATGAGCAGTTCTTC

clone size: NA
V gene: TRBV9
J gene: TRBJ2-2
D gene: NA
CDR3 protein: CASMGAGELFF
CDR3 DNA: TGTGCCAGCATGGGCGCCGGGGAGCTGTTTTTT

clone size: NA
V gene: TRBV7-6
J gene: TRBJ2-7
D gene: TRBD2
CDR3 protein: CASSLDGGSSGEYEQYF
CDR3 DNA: TGTGCCAGCAGCTTAGACGGTGGGTCTAGCGGGGAGTACGAGCAGTACTTC

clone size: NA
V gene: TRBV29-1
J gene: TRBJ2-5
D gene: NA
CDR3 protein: CSVVGSGQETQYF
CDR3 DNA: TGCAGCGTTGTGGGTAGCGGCCAAGAGACCCAGTACTTC

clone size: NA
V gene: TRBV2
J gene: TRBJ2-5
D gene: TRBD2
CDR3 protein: CASSGTSGSAVETQYF
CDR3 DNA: TGTGCCAGCAGTGGGACTAGCGGGAGCGCCGTGGAGACCCAGTACTTC

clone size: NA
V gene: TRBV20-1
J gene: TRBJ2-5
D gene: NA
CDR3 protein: CSALQETQYF
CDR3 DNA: TGCAGTGCCCTACAAGAGACCCAGTACTTC

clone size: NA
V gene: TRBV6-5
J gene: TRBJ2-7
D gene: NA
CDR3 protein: CASTRGSAYEQYF
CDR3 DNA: TGTGCCAGCACTCGAGGAAGCGCCTACGAGCAGTACTTC

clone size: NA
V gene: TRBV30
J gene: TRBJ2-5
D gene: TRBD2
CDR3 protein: CAWNGGGNQETQYF
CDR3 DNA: TGTGCCTGGAATGGCGGGGGAAACCAAGAGACCCAGTACTTC

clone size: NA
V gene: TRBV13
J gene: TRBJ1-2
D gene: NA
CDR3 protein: CASSSDAGTRYGYTF
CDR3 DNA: TGTGCCAGCAGCTCCGATGCCGGGACAAGATATGGCTACACCTTC

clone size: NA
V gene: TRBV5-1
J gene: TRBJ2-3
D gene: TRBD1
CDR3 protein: CASKDYRGTDTQYF
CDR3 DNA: TGCGCCAGCAAAGATTACAGGGGTACAGATACGCAGTATTTT

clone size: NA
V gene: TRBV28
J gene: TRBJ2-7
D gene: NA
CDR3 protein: CASSPAYVSSYEQYF
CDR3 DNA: TGTGCCAGCAGTCCCGCATACGTCAGCTCCTACGAGCAGTACTTC

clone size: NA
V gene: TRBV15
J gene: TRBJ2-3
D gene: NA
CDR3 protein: CATSRDDTRDTQYF
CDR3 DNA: TGTGCCACCAGCAGAGATGATACGCGGGATACGCAGTATTTT

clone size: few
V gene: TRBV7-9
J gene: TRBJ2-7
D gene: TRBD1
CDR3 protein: CASSRTGNEQYF
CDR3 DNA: TGTGCCAGCAGTCGGACAGGTAACGAGCAGTACTTC

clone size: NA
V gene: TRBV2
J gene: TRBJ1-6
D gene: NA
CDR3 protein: CASSEVAIGSPLHF
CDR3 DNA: TGTGCCAGCAGCGAGGTGGCGATCGGGTCACCCCTCCACTTT

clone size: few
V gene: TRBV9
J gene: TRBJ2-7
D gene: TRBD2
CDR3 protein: CASSEGRLAGDYEQYF
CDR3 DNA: TGTGCCAGCAGCGAGGGGCGACTAGCGGGAGACTACGAGCAGTACTTC

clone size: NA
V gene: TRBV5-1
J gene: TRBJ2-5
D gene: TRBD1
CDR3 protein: CASNLGTGTETQYF
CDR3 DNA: TGCGCCAGCAATCTCGGGACAGGGACCGAGACCCAGTACTTC

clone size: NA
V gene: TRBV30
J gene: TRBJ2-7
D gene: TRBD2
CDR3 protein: CAWSVRLRENEQYF
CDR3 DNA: TGTGCCTGGAGTGTAAGGTTGCGGGAGAACGAGCAGTACTTC

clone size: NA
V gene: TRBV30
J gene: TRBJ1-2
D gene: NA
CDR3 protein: CAWSTGQGGYTF
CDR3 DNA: TGTGCCTGGAGCACAGGGCAGGGTGGCTACACCTTC

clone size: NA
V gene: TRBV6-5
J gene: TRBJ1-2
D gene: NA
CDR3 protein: CASRTATSGYTF
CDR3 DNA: TGTGCCAGCAGAACCGCGACCTCGGGCTACACCTTC